The 5 T cell receptor delta chains in this list originate from one sample, sequenced in a study of gamma-delta T cells after stem cell transplantation. TCRdb ran CATT on the RT-PCR reads. The sample holds 1,500 to 2,000 delta-chain clones, 45% to 50% seen once. Sequencing was done on a sample of gamma-delta T cells. These receptors were collected from a human donor. It is not recorded whose cells these are; they may come from a transplant donor.

Remarks on this clone: This clone may be a read error of a much larger clone one base away. Within the sample, other DNA sequences also encode this same CDR3. V is TRDV2 and J is TRDJ1; 10 bases match TRDD3. Germline V gene sequence: CDR1 GEAIGNYY, CDR2 EKD. The length of the CDR3 is 18 residues. CDR3 coding DNA: TGCGCCTGTGACAGACTGGGGGATGTCGGGGGGTACACCGATAAACTCATCTTT. The encoded protein is CACDRLGDVGGYTDKLIF.

To note about this clone: A far more abundant clone sits one base away, making this likely a read error. The chain combines TRDV2 with TRDJ3; 8 bases match TRDD3. Germline V gives CDR1 GEAIGNYY, CDR2 EKD. This CDR3 region has 19 residues. CDR3: CARDTVGIQSSWDTRQMFF. CDR3 nucleotide sequence: TGTGCCCGTGACACCGTGGGGATACAGAGCTCCTGGGACACCCGACAGATGTTTTTC.

In this sample, this clone turned up a few times. The likely explanation is a read error, given a far larger clone one base away. The chain is built from TRDV2 and TRDJ1, with 8 bases lining up with TRDD3. Germline CDR1 GEAIGNYY, CDR2 EKD. This CDR3 spans 17 amino acids. V lost 5 bases to trimming and J lost 0 bases; unmatched junction nucleotides: 13. CDR3 sequence reads: CACGTVTGGPYTDKLIF. The CDR3 region has the DNA TGTGCCTGTGGCACTGTTACTGGGGGGCCGTACACCGATAAACTCATCTTT.

A remark on this clone: It differs at one base from a far larger clone, so likely a read error. Other DNA sequences in the same sample also yield this CDR3. J is TRDJ1 and V is TRDV2; TRDD3 matches at 8 bases. CDR3 length: 17 residues. V was clipped by 0 bases and J by 0 bases; unmatched bases: 8. Per germline, CDR1 GEAIGNYY and CDR2 EKD. The CDR3 DNA reads TGTGCCTGTGACACCGTTACTGGGGGGCCGTACACCGATAAACTCATCTTT. This sequence encodes CACDTVTGGPYTDKLIF.

Comment on this clone: This sample includes further DNA sequences coding for the same CDR3. The rearrangement uses TRDV2 and TRDJ1, with D possibly being TRDD3 (6 bases). In germline, CDR1 is GEAIGNYY, CDR2 EKD. Trimming removed 2 bases at V and 0 bases at J, with 12 bases between. The CDR3 extends over 15 amino acids. This CDR3 is CACDKLGLYTDKLIF. In nucleotides, the CDR3 is TGTGCCTGTGACAAGCTGGGGTTGTACACCGATAAACTCATCTTT.